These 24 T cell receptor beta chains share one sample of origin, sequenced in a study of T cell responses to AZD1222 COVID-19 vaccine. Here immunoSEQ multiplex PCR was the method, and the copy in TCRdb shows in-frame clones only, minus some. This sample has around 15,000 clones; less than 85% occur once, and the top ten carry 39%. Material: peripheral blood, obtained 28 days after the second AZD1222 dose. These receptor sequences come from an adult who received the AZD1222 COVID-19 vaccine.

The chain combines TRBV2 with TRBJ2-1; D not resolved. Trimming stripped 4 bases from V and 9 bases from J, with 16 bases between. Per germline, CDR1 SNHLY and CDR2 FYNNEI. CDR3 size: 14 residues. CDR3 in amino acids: CASSVGQPGTEQFF. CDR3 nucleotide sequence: TGTGCCAGCAGTGTGGGCCAGCCGGGCACTGAGCAGTTCTTC.

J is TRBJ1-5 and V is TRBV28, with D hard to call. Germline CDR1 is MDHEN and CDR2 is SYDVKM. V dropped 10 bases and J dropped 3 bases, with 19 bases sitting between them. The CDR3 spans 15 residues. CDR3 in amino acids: CATYGRSPHNQPQHF. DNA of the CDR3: TGTGCCACCTATGGGCGGTCCCCCCACAATCAGCCCCAGCATTTT.

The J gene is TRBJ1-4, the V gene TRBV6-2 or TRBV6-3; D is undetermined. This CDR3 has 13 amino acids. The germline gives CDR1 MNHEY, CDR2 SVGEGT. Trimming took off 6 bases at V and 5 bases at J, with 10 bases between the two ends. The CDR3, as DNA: TGTGCCAGCAGCTGGCGCCGGAATGAAAAACTGTTTTTT. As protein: CASSWRRNEKLFF.

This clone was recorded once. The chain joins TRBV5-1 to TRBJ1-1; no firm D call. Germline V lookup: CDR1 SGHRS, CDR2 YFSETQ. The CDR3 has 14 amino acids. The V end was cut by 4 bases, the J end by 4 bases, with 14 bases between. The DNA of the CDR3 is TGCGCCAGCAGCACGGAAGGAGCGGCCACTGAAGCTTTCTTT. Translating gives CASSTEGAATEAFF.

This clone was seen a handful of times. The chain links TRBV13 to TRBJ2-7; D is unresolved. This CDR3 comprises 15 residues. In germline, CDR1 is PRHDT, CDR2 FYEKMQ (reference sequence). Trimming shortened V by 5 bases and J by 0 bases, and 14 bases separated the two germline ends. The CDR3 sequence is CASSGQSESSYEQYF. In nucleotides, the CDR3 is TGTGCCAGCAGCGGCCAATCGGAGAGCTCCTACGAGCAGTACTTC.

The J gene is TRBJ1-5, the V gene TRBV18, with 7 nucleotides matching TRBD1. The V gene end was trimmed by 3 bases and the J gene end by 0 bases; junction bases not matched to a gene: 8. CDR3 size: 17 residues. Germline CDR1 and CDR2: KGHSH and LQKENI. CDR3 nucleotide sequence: TGTGCCAGCTCACCGATGGACAGGAGTTATAGCAATCAGCCCCAGCATTTT. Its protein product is CASSPMDRSYSNQPQHF.

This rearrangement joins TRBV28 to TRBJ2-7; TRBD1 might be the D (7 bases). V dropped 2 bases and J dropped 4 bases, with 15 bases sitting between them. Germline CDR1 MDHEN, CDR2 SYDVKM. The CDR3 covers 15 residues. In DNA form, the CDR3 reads TGTGCCAGCAGTTTAACGGCAGGGGGGAGATACGAGCAGTACTTC. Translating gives CASSLTAGGRYEQYF. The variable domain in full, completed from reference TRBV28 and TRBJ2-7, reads DVKVTQSSRYLVKRTGEKVFLECVQDMDHENMFWYRQDPGLGLRLIYFSYDVKMKEKGDIPEGYSVSREKKERFSLILESASTNQTSMYLCASSLTAGGRYEQYFGPGTRLTVT.

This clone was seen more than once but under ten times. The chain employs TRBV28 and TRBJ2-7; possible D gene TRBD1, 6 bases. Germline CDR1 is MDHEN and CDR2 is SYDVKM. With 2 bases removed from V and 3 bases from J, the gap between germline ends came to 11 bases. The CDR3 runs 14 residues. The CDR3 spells CASSLPGHLYEQYF. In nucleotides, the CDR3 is TGTGCCAGCAGTTTACCGGGACACCTCTACGAGCAGTACTTC.

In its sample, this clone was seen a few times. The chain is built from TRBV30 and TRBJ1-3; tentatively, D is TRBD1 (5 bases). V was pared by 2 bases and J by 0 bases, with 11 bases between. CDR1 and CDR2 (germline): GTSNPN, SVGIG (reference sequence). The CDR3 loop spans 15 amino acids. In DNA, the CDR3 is TGTGCCTGGAGTATGACAGCCTTCTCTGGAAACACCATATATTTT. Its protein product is CAWSMTAFSGNTIYF. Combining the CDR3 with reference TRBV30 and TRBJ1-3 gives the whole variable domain SQTIHQWPATLVQPVGSPLSLECTVEGTSNPNLYWYRQAAGRGLQLLFYSVGIGQISSEVPQNLSASRPQDRQFILSSKKLLLSDSGFYLCAWSMTAFSGNTIYFGEGSWLTVV.

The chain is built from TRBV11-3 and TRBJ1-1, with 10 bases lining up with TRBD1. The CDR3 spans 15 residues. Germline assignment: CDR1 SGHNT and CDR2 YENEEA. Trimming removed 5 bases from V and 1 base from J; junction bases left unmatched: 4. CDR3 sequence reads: CASSPGQGRNTEAFF. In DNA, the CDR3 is TGTGCCAGCAGCCCGGGACAGGGGCGGAACACTGAAGCTTTCTTT. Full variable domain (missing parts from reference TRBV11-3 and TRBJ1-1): EAGVVQSPRYKIIEKKQPVAFWCNPISGHNTLYWYLQNLGQGPELLIRYENEEAVDDSQLPKDRFSAERLKGVDSTLKIQPAELGDSAVYLCASSPGQGRNTEAFFGQGTRLTVV.

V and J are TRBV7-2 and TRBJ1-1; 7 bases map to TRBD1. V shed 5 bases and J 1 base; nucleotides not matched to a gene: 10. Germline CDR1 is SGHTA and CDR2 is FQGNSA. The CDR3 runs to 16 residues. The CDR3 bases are TGTGCCAGCAGCACCCGAAGGACAGGCCCGAACACTGAAGCTTTCTTT. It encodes CASSTRRTGPNTEAFF.

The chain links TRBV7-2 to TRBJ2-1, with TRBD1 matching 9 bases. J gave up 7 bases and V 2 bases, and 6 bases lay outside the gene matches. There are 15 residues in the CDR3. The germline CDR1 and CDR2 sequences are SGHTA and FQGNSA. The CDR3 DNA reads TGTGCCAGCAGCTTACCCGGGACAGGGATTAATGAGCAGTTCTTC. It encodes CASSLPGTGINEQFF. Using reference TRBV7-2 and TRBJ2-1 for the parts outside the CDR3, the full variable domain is GAGVSQSPSNKVTEKGKDVELRCDPISGHTALYWYRQSLGQGLEFLIYFQGNSAPDKSGLPSDRFSAERTGGSVSTLTIQRTQQEDSAVYLCASSLPGTGINEQFFGPGTRLTVL.

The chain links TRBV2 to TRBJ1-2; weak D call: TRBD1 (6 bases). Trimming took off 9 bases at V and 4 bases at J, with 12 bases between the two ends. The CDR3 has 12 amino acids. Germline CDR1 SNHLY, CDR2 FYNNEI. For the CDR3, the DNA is TGTGCCAGGCAGGGGACATCCTATGGCTACACCTTC. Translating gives CARQGTSYGYTF.

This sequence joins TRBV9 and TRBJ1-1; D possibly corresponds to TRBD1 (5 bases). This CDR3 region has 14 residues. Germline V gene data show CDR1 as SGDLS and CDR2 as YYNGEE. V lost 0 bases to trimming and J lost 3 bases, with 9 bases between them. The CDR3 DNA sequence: TGTGCCAGCAGCGTAGGGGGGTGGGACACTGAAGCTTTCTTT. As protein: CASSVGGWDTEAFF.

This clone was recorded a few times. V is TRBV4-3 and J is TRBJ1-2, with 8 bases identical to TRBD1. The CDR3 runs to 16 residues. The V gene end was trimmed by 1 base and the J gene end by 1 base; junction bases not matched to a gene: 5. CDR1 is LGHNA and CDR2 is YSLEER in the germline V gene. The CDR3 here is CASSQASGQVNYGYTF. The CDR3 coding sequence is TGCGCCAGCAGCCAAGCCTCGGGACAGGTTAACTATGGCTACACCTTC.

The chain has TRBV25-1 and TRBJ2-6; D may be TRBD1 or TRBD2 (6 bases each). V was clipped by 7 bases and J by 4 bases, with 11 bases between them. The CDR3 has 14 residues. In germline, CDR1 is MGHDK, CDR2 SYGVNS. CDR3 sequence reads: CASIGGLGANVLTF. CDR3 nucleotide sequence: TGTGCCAGCATAGGGGGGTTAGGGGCCAACGTCCTGACTTTC.

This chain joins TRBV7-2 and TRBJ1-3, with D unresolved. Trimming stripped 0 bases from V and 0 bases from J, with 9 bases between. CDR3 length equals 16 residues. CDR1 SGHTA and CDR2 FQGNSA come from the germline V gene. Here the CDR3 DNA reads TGTGCCAGCAGCTTAGCAGGGCCAAGCTCTGGAAACACCATATATTTT. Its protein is CASSLAGPSSGNTIYF.

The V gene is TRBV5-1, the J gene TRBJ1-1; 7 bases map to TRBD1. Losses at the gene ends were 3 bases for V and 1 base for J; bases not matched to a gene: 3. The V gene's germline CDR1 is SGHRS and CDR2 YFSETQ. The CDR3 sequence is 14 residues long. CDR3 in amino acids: CASSSRTGNTEAFF. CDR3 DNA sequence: TGCGCCAGCAGCTCGCGGACAGGGAACACTGAAGCTTTCTTT.

The CDR3 nucleotides are TGCGCCAGCAGCTTGGCAGTCAGGTCGAACACTGAAGCTTTCTTT. This sequence encodes CASSLAVRSNTEAFF. The rearrangement uses TRBV5-1 and TRBJ1-1; no clear D gene. CDR1 is SGHRS, CDR2 YFSETQ, per germline. CDR3 length equals 15 residues. V was trimmed by 0 bases and J by 1 base, leaving 10 bases between them.

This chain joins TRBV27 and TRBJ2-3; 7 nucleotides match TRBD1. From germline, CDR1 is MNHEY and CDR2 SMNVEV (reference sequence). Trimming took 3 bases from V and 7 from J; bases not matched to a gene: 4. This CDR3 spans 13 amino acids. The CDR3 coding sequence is TGTGCCAGCAGTTTGACAGGGCGGAATACGCAGTATTTT. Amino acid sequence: CASSLTGRNTQYF.

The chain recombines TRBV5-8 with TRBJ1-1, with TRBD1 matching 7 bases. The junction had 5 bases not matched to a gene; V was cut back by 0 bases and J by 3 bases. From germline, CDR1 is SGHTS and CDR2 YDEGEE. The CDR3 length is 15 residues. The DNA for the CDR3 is TGTGCCAGCAGCTTGGGGAACAGGGGTTACACTGAAGCTTTCTTT. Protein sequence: CASSLGNRGYTEAFF.

CDR3 loop: CASSLMGADEKLFF. The CDR3 DNA is TGCGCCAGCAGCTTGATGGGGGCAGATGAAAAACTGTTTTTT. The chain joins TRBV5-1 to TRBJ1-4, with a tentative D call TRBD1 (6 bases). CDR1 is SGHRS and CDR2 is YFSETQ in the germline V gene. The CDR3 runs to 14 residues. Trimming removed 1 base at V and 6 bases at J, with 10 bases between.

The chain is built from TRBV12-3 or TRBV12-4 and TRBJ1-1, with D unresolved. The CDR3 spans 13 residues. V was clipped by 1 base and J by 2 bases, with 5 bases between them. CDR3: CASSLGRNTEAFF. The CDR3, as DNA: TGTGCCAGCAGTTTAGGACGTAACACTGAAGCTTTCTTT.

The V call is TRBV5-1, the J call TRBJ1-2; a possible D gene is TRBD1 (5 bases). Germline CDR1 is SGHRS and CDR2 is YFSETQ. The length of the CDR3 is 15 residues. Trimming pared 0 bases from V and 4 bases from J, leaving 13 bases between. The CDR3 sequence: CASSLAWTPPYGYTF. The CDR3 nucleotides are TGCGCCAGCAGCTTGGCCTGGACACCCCCCTATGGCTACACCTTC.